The 18 T cell receptor beta chains reported below all come from one sample, sequenced in a study of blood T cell repertoires in COVID-19. Produced via immunoSEQ multiplex PCR; TCRdb's table is partial and in-frame only. The table shows more than 150,000 clones, with 90% occurring only once. The sequenced sample was peripheral blood. The receptors originated from a man aged 50 or older with acute or convalescent COVID-19.

V and J are TRBV11-2 and TRBJ1-2; maybe TRBD1 (6 bases). Trimming took off 5 bases at V and 7 bases at J, with 17 bases between the two ends. Germline V gene sequence: CDR1 SGHAT, CDR2 FQNNGV. This CDR3 region has 14 residues. The DNA for the CDR3 is TGTGCCAGCAGCCCCGACACAGGGAGGGCTGGCTACACCTTC. Translated: CASSPDTGRAGYTF.

The V gene is TRBV7-2, the J gene TRBJ2-4; a possible D gene is TRBD2 (5 bases). Germline V gives CDR1 SGHTA, CDR2 FQGNSA. V was shortened by 5 bases and J by 6 bases, with 17 bases between the two germline ends. This CDR3 is 15 amino acids long. Here the CDR3 DNA reads TGTGCCAGCAGCACACGAACTTCTCGGGGAAACATTCAGTACTTC. Translated: CASSTRTSRGNIQYF. The full variable domain, its missing parts supplied by reference TRBV7-2 and TRBJ2-4, is GAGVSQSPSNKVTEKGKDVELRCDPISGHTALYWYRQSLGQGLEFLIYFQGNSAPDKSGLPSDRFSAERTGGSVSTLTIQRTQQEDSAVYLCASSTRTSRGNIQYFGAGTRLSVL.

The rearrangement uses TRBV5-5 and TRBJ1-4, with D unclear. Germline values: CDR1 SGHKS, CDR2 YYEKEE (reference sequence). V lost 3 bases to trimming and J lost 0 bases, with 21 bases between them. This CDR3 has 19 residues. CDR3 DNA: TGTGCCAGCAGCTCCTGGCCGCACAGACAAGATGCAACTAATGAAAAACTGTTTTTT. This encodes CASSSWPHRQDATNEKLFF.

This chain links TRBV18 with TRBJ2-7; possible D gene TRBD2, 6 bases. The germline CDR1 and CDR2 sequences are KGHSH and LQKENI. This CDR3 has 14 amino acids. V was pared by 8 bases and J by 0 bases, with 14 bases between. The CDR3 region has the DNA TGTGCCAGCCGGCCCCCGGGGGACTCCTACGAGCAGTACTTC. It encodes CASRPPGDSYEQYF.

The V call is TRBV7-3, the J call TRBJ1-1, with TRBD1 identical over 7 bases. The CDR3 sequence is 13 residues long. V lost 3 bases to trimming and J lost 3 bases; unmatched junction nucleotides: 1. Germline V lookup: CDR1 SGHTA, CDR2 FQGTGA. The CDR3 DNA reads as TGTGCCAGCAGCTTCCAGGGGGACACTGAAGCTTTCTTT. It translates to CASSFQGDTEAFF.

This chain connects TRBV5-6 to TRBJ2-3; D is possibly TRBD1 (6 bases). Germline assignment: CDR1 SGHDT and CDR2 YYEEEE. Trimming removed 3 bases at V and 5 bases at J, with 13 bases between. This CDR3 region has 14 residues. CDR3 protein: CASSSSGTRDTQYF. Written as DNA, the CDR3 is TGTGCCAGCAGCTCATCCGGGACAAGAGATACGCAGTATTTT.

The chain joins TRBV25-1 to TRBJ1-5; D gene ambiguous. Germline V CDR1 and CDR2: MGHDK, SYGVNS. The CDR3 extends over 12 amino acids. Trimming removed 3 bases from V and 5 bases from J, with 5 bases in between. The CDR3 reads CASSEGYQPQHF. The DNA of the CDR3 is TGTGCCAGCAGTGAGGGCTATCAGCCCCAGCATTTT.

The count of this clone is one. CDR3 in DNA: TGTGCCAGCAGTGATGAAATCACACTAACTACGGGGACCAAAAACATTCAGTACTTC. This codes for CASSDEITLTTGTKNIQYF. The chain recombines TRBV2 with TRBJ2-4; possible D gene TRBD2, 5 bases. The CDR3 is made up of 19 amino acids. CDR1 and CDR2 from the germline V gene are SNHLY and FYNNEI. Trimming removed 3 bases at V and 2 bases at J, with 23 bases between.

The count of this clone is one. This chain uses TRBV28 with TRBJ2-3; D may be TRBD2 (6 bases). The CDR3 has 14 amino acids. Germline CDR1 is MDHEN and CDR2 is SYDVKM. Trimming left V 7 bases short and J 2 bases short, with 13 bases between. The CDR3 coding sequence is TGTGCCAGCAAGGCGGGAATGACCACAGATACGCAGTATTTT. Translation gives CASKAGMTTDTQYF.

V gene TRBV6-5 combines with J gene TRBJ2-3; D gene uncertain. CDR1 is MNHEY, CDR2 SVGAGI, per germline. V was shortened by 2 bases and J by 2 bases, with 8 bases between the two germline ends. This CDR3 is 14 amino acids long. DNA for the CDR3: TGTGCCAGCAGTTACGGCCAGATCACAGATACGCAGTATTTT. It codes for CASSYGQITDTQYF.

The CDR3 sequence is CASSQEGGQGIYGYTF. CDR3 DNA sequence: TGTGCCAGCAGCCAAGAGGGTGGACAGGGGATCTATGGCTACACCTTC. V and J are TRBV3-1 (or the pseudogene TRBV3-2) and TRBJ1-2; TRBD1 matches at 9 bases. Germline CDR1 reads LGHDT; CDR2 reads YNNKEL (reference sequence). The trim removed 0 bases at V and 4 bases at J, leaving 6 bases unmatched. The CDR3 is 16 residues long.

The V call is TRBV6-5, the J call TRBJ2-2, with D possibly matching TRBD2 (5 bases). The CDR3 runs 12 residues. CDR1 is MNHEY, CDR2 SVGAGI, per germline. Trimming took off 6 bases at V and 3 bases at J, with 5 bases between the two ends. The CDR3 spells CASRRDTGELFF. CDR3 DNA sequence: TGTGCCAGCAGGCGGGACACCGGGGAGCTGTTTTTT.

V is TRBV5-6 and J is TRBJ2-7; D is perhaps TRBD1 (6 bases). CDR1 is SGHDT and CDR2 is YYEEEE in the germline V gene. The CDR3 totals 14 residues. Trimming pared 0 bases from V and 5 bases from J, leaving 12 bases between. CDR3 DNA: TGTGCCAGCAGCTTGGGAGGGGGTATCCACGAGCAGTACGTC. This translates into CASSLGGGIHEQYV.

The rearrangement links TRBV9 to TRBJ1-6; possible D gene TRBD1, 5 bases. V was shortened by 5 bases and J by 7 bases, with 10 bases between the two germline ends. The CDR3 sequence is 13 residues long. Germline-derived CDR1 and CDR2 are SGDLS and YYNGEE. In DNA form, the CDR3 reads TGTGCCAGCAGAGGGGCCGGGAATTCACCCCTCCACTTT. Translation: CASRGAGNSPLHF.

The count of this clone is one. The chain's CDR3 is CASSLGQYDPRLETQYF. The CDR3 DNA follows: TGTGCCAGCAGTTTGGGACAGTACGACCCCAGGCTGGAGACCCAGTACTTC. The V and J genes are TRBV27 and TRBJ2-5; TRBD1 agrees at 7 bases. The germline gives CDR1 MNHEY, CDR2 SMNVEV (reference sequence). There are 17 residues in the CDR3. Trimming at V came to 3 bases and at J to 5 bases, leaving 15 bases not matched to a gene.

The CDR3 nucleotides are TGCGCCAGCAGCCAAGGTAAAGGACAGGGCTGCCCCTACGAGCAGTACGTC. Protein sequence: CASSQGKGQGCPYEQYV. J is TRBJ2-7 and V is TRBV4-3; 8 bases align to TRBD1. Looked up from germline, CDR1 is LGHNA and CDR2 is YSLEER. Unmatched junction bases numbered 10, after V lost 1 base and J lost 2 bases. This CDR3 region has 17 residues.

V is TRBV24-1 and J is TRBJ2-1; 8 bases align to TRBD2. The CDR3 totals 17 residues. In germline, CDR1 is KGHDR, CDR2 SFDVKD. Trimming took 5 bases from V and 9 from J; bases not matched to a gene: 17. The CDR3 sequence: CATSALGTLAEGGEQFF. Written as DNA, the CDR3 is TGTGCCACCAGTGCCCTAGGTACACTAGCGGAGGGGGGTGAGCAGTTCTTC.

CDR3 loop: CASSSRQVQETQYF. The CDR3, as DNA: TGTGCCAGCAGTTCAAGACAGGTTCAAGAGACCCAGTACTTC. The V gene is TRBV2, the J gene TRBJ2-5; the D gene is possibly TRBD1 (6 bases). The V gene's germline CDR1 is SNHLY and CDR2 FYNNEI. The CDR3 has 14 residues. Trimming shortened V by 5 bases and J by 2 bases, and 12 bases separated the two germline ends.